The rows below give T cell receptor beta chains drawn from one sample of a study of cytomegalovirus exposure and HLA in healthy donors. The table came from immunoSEQ multiplex PCR; TCRdb's copy has only in-frame clones and leaves some out. The profile shows around 140,000 clones, about 66% of them singletons. Source material: PBMCs. The source of these receptors is a male donor in good health and CMV-seronegative. The CDR3 runs from the conserved cysteine through the conserved F or W. The D gene is left open where the match is weak. The size of a clone is reported for some rows only, either as once, few or many, or as a class for expanded clones.

TRBJ2-3,NA,few,TRBV19,CASSRVDEGDTQYF,TGTGCCAGCTCTCGGGTCGACGAAGGAGATACGCAGTATTTT
TRBJ1-2,NA,NA,TRBV9,CASSESSNYGYTF,TGTGCCAGCAGCGAATCCAGTAACTATGGCTACACCTTC
TRBJ2-1,TRBD2,NA,TRBV4-1,CASSQPGTSGGSYNEQFF,TGCGCCAGCAGCCAACCTGGGACTAGCGGGGGGTCCTACAATGAGCAGTTCTTC
TRBJ1-2,TRBD1,NA,TRBV18,CASSPGQENNYGYTF,TGTGCCAGCTCACCCGGACAGGAGAATAACTATGGCTACACCTTC
TRBJ1-6,TRBD1,NA,TRBV9,CASSGQGNSPLHF,TGTGCCAGCAGTGGACAGGGTAATTCACCCCTCCACTTT
TRBJ1-1,TRBD1,NA,TRBV7-9,CASSLGKGRGRGQSTEAFF,TGTGCCAGCAGCTTAGGGAAAGGGCGGGGCAGGGGGCAGAGCACTGAAGCTTTCTTT
TRBJ2-1,NA,NA,TRBV5-6,CASSLRLHSYNEQFF,TGTGCCAGCAGCTTGAGACTGCACTCCTACAATGAGCAGTTCTTC
TRBJ2-3,NA,NA,TRBV29-1,CSVEERAGDTPVDTQYF,TGCAGCGTTGAAGAAAGGGCGGGGGACACCCCCGTTGATACGCAGTATTTT
TRBJ1-3,NA,NA,TRBV18,CASSPPVGTDSGNTIYF,TGTGCCAGCTCACCACCGGTAGGAACAGACTCTGGAAACACCATATATTTT
TRBJ2-7,TRBD1,NA,TRBV7-3,CASSSGDRLYEQYF,TGTGCCAGCAGCTCTGGGGACAGGCTCTACGAGCAGTACTTC
TRBJ2-5,NA,few,TRBV2,CASSITGIQETQYF,TGTGCCAGCAGCATAACAGGGATCCAAGAGACCCAGTACTTC
TRBJ2-7,NA,NA,TRBV10-3,CAINRAPDSYEQYF,TGTGCCATTAACAGGGCTCCGGACTCCTACGAGCAGTACTTC
TRBJ2-3,TRBD2,NA,TRBV6-5,CASSSGGGVDTQYF,TGTGCCAGCAGTTCGGGGGGGGGCGTAGATACGCAGTATTTT
TRBJ2-7,TRBD2,NA,TRBV7-9,CASSSGTSGGGYEQYF,TGTGCCAGCAGCTCCGGGACTAGCGGGGGCGGATACGAGCAGTACTTC
TRBJ2-5,NA,NA,TRBV13,CASRPTGSPEETQYF,TGTGCCAGCAGACCTACAGGGTCCCCGGAAGAGACCCAGTACTTC
TRBJ2-5,TRBD1,NA,TRBV13,CASSPRQGETQYF,TGTGCCAGCAGCCCACGACAGGGAGAGACCCAGTACTTC